A single sample is the source of the 6 T cell receptor beta chains below, sequenced in a study of blood T cell repertoires in COVID-19. TCRdb's copy holds only in-frame clones and misses some; the assay was immunoSEQ multiplex PCR. This sample has around 60,000 clones, with just under 85% found just once. The source material was peripheral blood. These receptors all come from a man between 65 and 79 years old with acute or convalescent COVID-19.

The chain links TRBV7-9 to TRBJ2-2; tentatively, D is TRBD2 (5 bases). The CDR3 totals 15 residues. V lost 3 bases, J lost 5 bases, and 13 bases lay in between. Per germline, CDR1 SEHNR and CDR2 FQNEAQ (reference sequence). The CDR3 DNA follows: TGTGCCAGCAGCTTGGAGGCCGCGTGGACCGGGGAGCTGTTTTTT. Amino acids: CASSLEAAWTGELFF. Based on the CDR3 plus reference TRBV7-9 and TRBJ2-2, the full variable domain is DTGVSQNPRHKITKRGQNVTFRCDPISEHNRLYWYRQTLGQGPEFLTYFQNEAQLEKSRLLSDRFSAERPKGSFSTLEIQRTEQGDSAMYLCASSLEAAWTGELFFGEGSRLTVL.

The chain combines TRBV13 with TRBJ2-3; D is unclear. Trimming removed 3 bases from V and 3 bases from J, with 10 bases in between. Germline-derived CDR1 and CDR2 are PRHDT and FYEKMQ (reference sequence). CDR3 length: 14 residues. As DNA, the CDR3 is TGTGCCAGCAGCTTGCGTCTCGAGACAGATACGCAGTATTTT. Amino acid sequence: CASSLRLETDTQYF.

This chain links TRBV5-6 with TRBJ2-3; TRBD2 might be the D (5 bases). V was pared by 5 bases and J by 2 bases, with 15 bases between. The CDR3 runs to 15 residues. Germline-derived CDR1 and CDR2 are SGHDT and YYEEEE. In nucleotides, the CDR3 is TGTGCCAGCAGTCCCGGACTTATAAACACAGATACGCAGTATTTT. Residues: CASSPGLINTDTQYF.

About this clone: This may come from a read error, since a much larger clone is one base off. The sample holds other DNA sequences that translate to the same CDR3. The V gene is TRBV4-1, the J gene TRBJ2-7; the match to TRBD2 covers 9 bases. The CDR3 spans 15 residues. Germline V gene lookup returns CDR1 MGHRA and CDR2 YSYEKL. The CDR3 reads CASSQGLAGAGEQYF. The DNA of the CDR3 is TGCGCTAGCAGCCAAGGGTTAGCGGGGGCGGGCGAGCAGTACTTC.

The CDR3 spells CASSYPEGVEQYF. CDR3 DNA sequence: TGTGCCAGCAGCTACCCGGAAGGGGTTGAGCAGTACTTC. The chain couples TRBV5-8 to TRBJ2-7; weak D call: TRBD1 (5 bases). The V gene's germline CDR1 is SGHTS and CDR2 YDEGEE. V lost 3 bases and J lost 7, with 14 bases in between. The CDR3 covers 13 residues.

V usage is TRBV7-9 and J usage is TRBJ1-5; the D gene is possibly TRBD1 (5 bases). With 3 bases removed from V and 9 bases from J, the gap between germline ends came to 12 bases. This CDR3 has 13 residues. Germline lookup yields CDR1 SEHNR and CDR2 FQNEAQ (reference sequence). The CDR3 sequence: CASSLGRDRPQHF. DNA of the CDR3: TGTGCCAGCAGCTTGGGGCGGGATCGGCCCCAGCATTTT.